This TCR beta chain was identified during a study of T cells in localized non-small cell lung cancer. Study conclusions and caveats: One tumor region alone was sequenced, and heterogeneity therefore remains possible. Median detection of top 100 tumor clones in adjacent lung was 55 to 60 clones. It was uninvolved adjacent lung that showed the highest T cell clonality, exceeding tumor. Blood T cell density predicted longer survival; adjacent-lung clonality, shorter.

Of note for this clone: What it recognizes is unknown.

Repertoires were generated with immunoSEQ multiplex PCR, while TCRdb's copy carries only in-frame clones and drops some. The data show around 24,000 clones, about 90% seen once. Germline lookup yields CDR1 SGHVS and CDR2 FQNEAQ. The V and J ends lost 5 bases and 5 bases, in that order; junction bases with no gene match: 10. The CDR3 is 16 amino acids. This chain joins TRBV7-8 and TRBJ2-1; 9 bases are a match to TRBD2. The sequence came from a male donor aged 60 or over with stage I squamous cell lung carcinoma. Source: peripheral blood, taken before any cancer treatment. The CDR3 nucleotides read TGTGCCAGCAGCCGGCCAGCGACTAGCGGTAACAATGAGCAGTTCTTC. It encodes CASSRPATSGNNEQFF. Together with reference TRBV7-8 and TRBJ2-1, the CDR3 gives the full variable domain: GAGVSQSPRYKVAKRGQDVALRCDPISGHVSLFWYQQALGQGPEFLTYFQNEAQLDKSGLPSDRFFAERPEGSVSTLKIQRTQQEDSAVYLCASSRPATSGNNEQFFGPGTRLTVL.